Following are 22 T cell receptor beta chains from one sample sequenced in a study of blood T cell repertoires in COVID-19. Using immunoSEQ multiplex PCR, the repertoire was profiled, and TCRdb retains in-frame clones only, with some absent. The sample consists of about 400,000 clones, roughly 88% of them appearing once. Sequences were obtained from PBMCs or T cells enriched from blood (not recorded which). The receptors derive from a woman in her 30s with acute COVID-19.

This clone was detected a few times. The V call is TRBV7-8, the J call TRBJ2-7, with 11 bases matching TRBD2. CDR3 length equals 17 residues. CDR1 SGHVS and CDR2 FQNEAQ come from the germline V gene. The trim removed 3 bases at V and 7 bases at J, leaving 14 bases unmatched. Here the CDR3 reads CASSFLPSGGPLREQYF. The DNA for the CDR3 is TGTGCCAGCAGCTTCCTTCCTAGCGGGGGGCCCCTACGGGAGCAGTACTTC.

CDR3 nucleotide sequence: TGTGCCAGCAGCCAATTCACTTCAGGGGGTGGAAACACCATATATTTT. This translates into CASSQFTSGGGNTIYF. The chain carries TRBV14 and TRBJ1-3; 7 nucleotides line up with TRBD1. This CDR3 has 16 residues. Per germline, CDR1 SGHDN and CDR2 FVKESK. The V gene end was trimmed by 2 bases and the J gene end by 3 bases; junction bases not matched to a gene: 7.

The rearrangement joins TRBV19 to TRBJ1-2; 8 nucleotides line up with TRBD1. With V trimmed by 4 bases and J by 7 bases, 8 bases remained unmatched. This CDR3 contains 14 residues. Germline CDR1 LNHDA, CDR2 SQIVND (reference sequence). The CDR3 DNA reads TGTGCCAGTAGTAAATCGACAGGGGTTGGTGGCTACACCTTC. As protein: CASSKSTGVGGYTF.

The J gene is TRBJ1-3, the V gene TRBV30; D remains unclear. Germline V gene data show CDR1 as GTSNPN and CDR2 as SVGIG (reference sequence). V was pared by 8 bases and J by 6 bases, with 17 bases between. The CDR3 covers 13 residues. The chain's CDR3 is CAGGEGFQNTIYF. CDR3 DNA: TGTGCCGGTGGAGAGGGTTTCCAAAACACCATATATTTT.

This clone was detected once. The germline gene is not matched at one end of the junction; a read error may be the cause. The gene calls are TRBV6-2 or TRBV6-3 and TRBJ1-2, with 7 bases fitting TRBD1. CDR3 length equals 15 residues. The V gene's germline CDR1 is MNHEY and CDR2 SVGEGT. The chain's CDR3 is CASSNSAGTAYGYTF. Here the CDR3 DNA reads TGTGCCAGCAGTAACTCCGCCGGGACAGCCTATGGCTACACCTTC.

J is TRBJ2-7 and V is TRBV6-5; TRBD2 might be the D (6 bases). V shed 6 bases and J shed 2 bases, with 11 bases lying between them. This CDR3 spans 13 amino acids. Per germline, CDR1 MNHEY and CDR2 SVGAGI. CDR3 region: CASRRGTAYEQYF. The CDR3 DNA reads as TGTGCCAGCAGGCGCGGGACCGCCTACGAGCAGTACTTC.

The chain uses TRBV12-3 or TRBV12-4 and TRBJ1-1, with D possibly TRBD1 on 6 matching bases. There are 13 residues in the CDR3. V lost 5 bases, J lost 1 base, and 8 bases lay in between. The CDR3 here is CASSRGSNTEAFF. For the CDR3, the DNA is TGTGCCAGCAGTAGGGGGTCGAACACTGAAGCTTTCTTT.

This chain connects TRBV27 to TRBJ1-4; possibly TRBD1 for D (6 bases). Trimming took 7 bases from V and 8 from J, leaving 17 bases between them. Per germline, CDR1 MNHEY and CDR2 SMNVEV (reference sequence). This CDR3 contains 14 residues. The CDR3 DNA follows: TGTGCCAGCACCTCTTTGGGGGCCCACGAAAAACTGTTTTTT. The encoded protein is CASTSLGAHEKLFF.

The chain employs TRBV10-3 and TRBJ2-7; D perhaps matches TRBD1 (6 bases). The germline gives CDR1 ENHRY, CDR2 SYGVKD. The length of the CDR3 is 13 residues. Deletions cut 7 bases from V and 6 bases from J, with 16 bases between. The CDR3 loop is CAIMTDRMGEQYF. The CDR3 DNA follows: TGTGCCATCATGACAGACAGGATGGGCGAGCAGTACTTC.

This chain joins TRBV27 and TRBJ1-1, with a possible D match to TRBD1 (5 bases). The CDR3 contains 14 residues. Between the trimmed V and J ends, which lost 8 bases and 1 base, there was a span of 14 bases. Germline V lookup: CDR1 MNHEY, CDR2 SMNVEV (reference sequence). CDR3 residues: CASHLRGANTEAFF. The CDR3 coding sequence is TGTGCCAGCCATCTACGTGGGGCGAACACTGAAGCTTTCTTT.

The chain combines TRBV6-5 with TRBJ1-4; D perhaps matches TRBD1 (6 bases). Trimming cost V 5 bases and J 7 bases, with 14 bases left between them. The CDR3 loop spans 14 amino acids. The germline CDR1 and CDR2 sequences are MNHEY and SVGAGI. For the CDR3, the DNA is TGTGCCAGCAGTCCAGGGGTGGGTAGTGAAAAACTGTTTTTT. Translated: CASSPGVGSEKLFF.

The genes are TRBV10-3 and TRBJ2-2; 11 bases map to TRBD2. CDR3 length: 16 residues. After removal of 6 bases from V and 5 bases from J, the junction contained 8 bases not matched to a gene. Germline CDR1 and CDR2: ENHRY and SYGVKD. The CDR3 spells CAIRRTSGGSTGELFF. Here the CDR3 DNA reads TGTGCCATCAGGAGAACTAGCGGGGGCTCGACCGGGGAGCTGTTTTTT.

The genes are TRBV7-9 and TRBJ1-2, with D possibly TRBD1 on 6 matching bases. The CDR3 extends over 17 amino acids. Germline assignment: CDR1 SEHNR and CDR2 FQNEAQ (reference sequence). V lost 3 bases and J 7 bases, leaving 24 bases between the germline ends. CDR3 nucleotides: TGTGCCAGCAGCTTCCGGATGGTGGCGGGGGGCTCTATTGGCTACACCTTC. It is translated as CASSFRMVAGGSIGYTF.

The rearrangement links TRBV6-2 or TRBV6-3 to TRBJ1-4, with D unclear. Germline assignment: CDR1 MNHEY and CDR2 SVGEGT. V lost 5 bases, J lost 6 bases, and 10 bases lay in between. This CDR3 spans 13 amino acids. The CDR3: CASSRSPDEKLFF. The CDR3 DNA reads as TGTGCCAGCAGTCGATCTCCGGATGAAAAACTGTTTTTT.

The chain couples TRBV28 to TRBJ1-6; D is possibly TRBD1 (6 bases). The CDR3 is 15 residues long. The V end lost 5 bases, the J end lost 13 bases, and 21 bases lay between the germline ends. Germline V gives CDR1 MDHEN, CDR2 SYDVKM. CDR3 nucleotide sequence: TGTGCCAGCAGTCCCTCCAACTACAGGGTTGCGCCCCTCCACTTT. Residues: CASSPSNYRVAPLHF. The whole variable domain, remainder taken from reference TRBV28 and TRBJ1-6, is DVKVTQSSRYLVKRTGEKVFLECVQDMDHENMFWYRQDPGLGLRLIYFSYDVKMKEKGDIPEGYSVSREKKERFSLILESASTNQTSMYLCASSPSNYRVAPLHFGNGTRLTVT.

The chain couples TRBV10-1 to TRBJ2-2; D is perhaps TRBD2 (6 bases). Trimming took 5 bases from V and 5 from J, leaving 15 bases between them. The CDR3 consists of 15 residues. Germline-derived CDR1 and CDR2 are WNHNN and SYGVQD (reference sequence). The CDR3 DNA is TGCGCCAGCAGTATCCGCGGGACGGGTACCGGGGAGCTGTTTTTT. Its protein product is CASSIRGTGTGELFF.

The rearrangement links TRBV27 to TRBJ2-7; D is unclear. CDR3 length: 14 residues. Trimming removed 7 bases from V and 3 bases from J, with 16 bases in between. Germline CDR1 MNHEY, CDR2 SMNVEV (reference sequence). CDR3 nucleotides: TGTGCCAGCAAAGGAGATGTCTTAAACTACGAGCAGTACTTC. This translates into CASKGDVLNYEQYF.

V gene TRBV3-1 (or the pseudogene TRBV3-2) combines with J gene TRBJ2-1; possible D gene TRBD2, 6 bases. The germline gives CDR1 LGHDT, CDR2 YNNKEL (reference sequence). The V and J ends lost 4 bases and 4 bases respectively, with 20 bases between them. CDR3 size: 17 residues. In nucleotides, the CDR3 is TGTGCCAGCAGCCCCTTGGCCCCCGCGGGGAGATACAATGAGCAGTTCTTC. It codes for CASSPLAPAGRYNEQFF.

This sequence joins TRBV6-5 and TRBJ2-7; 10 bases are a match to TRBD1. Unmatched junction bases numbered 4, after V lost 4 bases and J lost 1 base. CDR3 size: 15 residues. Germline assignment: CDR1 MNHEY and CDR2 SVGAGI. CDR3 sequence (DNA): TGTGCCAGCAGTTCAAGGACAGGGGGATCCTACGAGCAGTACTTC. Residues: CASSSRTGGSYEQYF.

This clone was recorded only once. The chain has TRBV7-7 and TRBJ2-7; 9 nucleotides line up with TRBD1. The CDR3 runs 15 residues. Germline V gives CDR1 SSHAT, CDR2 FNYEAQ (reference sequence). Germline trimming cut 0 bases from V and 6 bases from J; bases unmatched to any gene: 6. The DNA of the CDR3 is TGTGCCAGCAGCTTAGCGGCGACAGGGGGAGGCGAGCAGTACTTC. Translated: CASSLAATGGGEQYF.

Details on this clone: This CDR3 is also generated by other DNA sequences in the sample. The V and J genes are TRBV18 and TRBJ1-3, with D hard to call. Germline CDR1 is KGHSH and CDR2 is LQKENI. The CDR3 is made up of 14 amino acids. V lost 1 base and J lost 2, with 6 bases in between. CDR3 DNA sequence: TGTGCCAGCTCACCACAGGGAGCTGGAAACACCATATATTTT. Translated: CASSPQGAGNTIYF.

The chain is built from TRBV7-9 and TRBJ1-1; D unresolved. Per germline, CDR1 SEHNR and CDR2 FQNEAQ (reference sequence). The V end was cut by 0 bases, the J end by 0 bases, with 5 bases between. The CDR3 contains 14 residues. CDR3 sequence: CASSLAPMNTEAFF. The CDR3 DNA reads TGTGCCAGCAGCTTAGCCCCCATGAACACTGAAGCTTTCTTT.